This TCR beta chain emerged from a study of blood T cell repertoires in COVID-19. Study in general: Donors in the United States, Italy and Spain gave samples during acute or convalescent COVID-19. Nucleic acid was either cDNA or gDNA, and it came from T cells, B-cell-depleted T cells, or PBMCs.

As for this clone: The junction shows a germline mismatch at one end, possibly a read error.

As processed by the authors: How many nucleated cells were present was estimated from reference gene primer amplification. Repertoires were generated with immunoSEQ multiplex PCR, while TCRdb's copy carries only in-frame clones and drops some. V and J calls plus clone size are reproduced from that table; the DNA served to infer D and trimming. The table has about 340,000 clones, 90% to 95% seen once. This CDR3 has 15 amino acids. The germline gives CDR1 SGHTA, CDR2 FQGNSA. Sequenced: peripheral blood. J is TRBJ1-5 and V is TRBV7-2; possible D gene TRBD1, 6 bases. The sequence derives from a woman under 30 who had recovered from COVID-19. CDR3 region: CASTLGGGFNQPQHF. CDR3 DNA: TGTGCCAGCACCTTAGGGGGAGGATTCAATCAGCCCCAGCATTTT. The full variable domain, in which reference TRBV7-2 and TRBJ1-5 provide the parts outside the CDR3, is GAGVSQSPSNKVTEKGKDVELRCDPISGHTALYWYRQSLGQGLEFLIYFQGNSAPDKSGLPSDRFSAERTGGSVSTLTIQRTQQEDSAVYLCASTLGGGFNQPQHFGDGTRLSIL.